The rows below give T cell receptor beta chains drawn from one sample of a study of T cell changes during pregnancy in multiple sclerosis. The method was immunoSEQ multiplex PCR; TCRdb's version includes in-frame clones alone and lacks a portion of them. The sample records 25,000 to 30,000 clones, roughly 89% being singletons. Specimen: CD4+ T cells from peripheral blood mononuclear cells, collected in the first trimester of pregnancy. All receptors derive from a female donor in good health, enrolled as a control in a pregnancy study. Each CDR3 is given with its conserved first and last residue.

CDR3 protein: CASSLQGHYGYTF
V gene: TRBV25-1
J gene: TRBJ1-2

CDR3 protein: CASSPRSGGFSYNEQFF
V gene: TRBV11-1
J gene: TRBJ2-1

CDR3 protein: CASSPLGLASYNEQFF
V gene: TRBV18
J gene: TRBJ2-1

CDR3 protein: CASSQREGIEKLFF
V gene: TRBV4-1
J gene: TRBJ1-4

CDR3 protein: CASSQNRYMNTEAFF
V gene: TRBV4-3
J gene: TRBJ1-1

CDR3 protein: CASAQGAGTGELFF
V gene: TRBV2
J gene: TRBJ2-2

CDR3 protein: CASTTQGRNEQYF
V gene: TRBV2
J gene: TRBJ2-7

CDR3 protein: CASSPGQGYKETQYF
V gene: TRBV9
J gene: TRBJ2-5

CDR3 protein: CASSIAPGTEAFF
V gene: TRBV19
J gene: TRBJ1-1

CDR3 protein: CASSLNFRHAGTEAFF
V gene: TRBV13
J gene: TRBJ1-1

CDR3 protein: CASSRSRGSQETQYF
V gene: TRBV27
J gene: TRBJ2-5

CDR3 protein: CASSLRPSAGEQYF
V gene: TRBV7-3
J gene: TRBJ2-7

CDR3 protein: CASSHLGSGTTVEQFF
V gene: TRBV14
J gene: TRBJ2-1

CDR3 protein: CASSRTGVGTTEAFF
V gene: TRBV5-1
J gene: TRBJ1-1

CDR3 protein: CASKRTITSNQPQHF
V gene: TRBV27
J gene: TRBJ1-5

CDR3 protein: CSGGDRGTEAFF
V gene: TRBV29-1
J gene: TRBJ1-1

CDR3 protein: CASSLGVSGGNEQFF
V gene: TRBV11-3
J gene: TRBJ2-1

CDR3 protein: CASSAGQGSTDTQYF
V gene: TRBV27
J gene: TRBJ2-3

CDR3 protein: CASRGTGTSYEQYF
V gene: TRBV6-6
J gene: TRBJ2-7

CDR3 protein: CASSPNFGGGPGDTQYF
V gene: TRBV7-2
J gene: TRBJ2-3

CDR3 protein: CASSPGHRGETQYF
V gene: TRBV6-1
J gene: TRBJ2-5

CDR3 protein: CASREQPLALSTQYF
V gene: TRBV6-5
J gene: TRBJ2-5

CDR3 protein: CASSLAGQTTYEQYF
V gene: TRBV5-5
J gene: TRBJ2-7

CDR3 protein: CASSQLEGQLFF
V gene: TRBV5-8
J gene: TRBJ1-4

CDR3 protein: CASSIGGRSNQPQHF
V gene: TRBV19
J gene: TRBJ1-5

CDR3 protein: CAWRSGQGTYEQYF
V gene: TRBV30
J gene: TRBJ2-7

CDR3 protein: CASSPPMGGGYEQYF
V gene: TRBV18
J gene: TRBJ2-7

CDR3 protein: CASREGQPAEAFF
V gene: TRBV28
J gene: TRBJ1-1

CDR3 protein: CASSPGTEFGYTF
V gene: TRBV18
J gene: TRBJ1-2

CDR3 protein: CASSYYGQGVSGNTIYF
V gene: TRBV7-9
J gene: TRBJ1-3

CDR3 protein: CASTPNGGASDTEAFF
V gene: TRBV21-1
J gene: TRBJ1-1

CDR3 protein: CASSQGVSSGRAGETQYF
V gene: TRBV4-3
J gene: TRBJ2-5

CDR3 protein: CASSKNGGGFGANVLTF
V gene: TRBV19
J gene: TRBJ2-6

CDR3 protein: CASSFRGFGVMNTEAFF
V gene: TRBV7-9
J gene: TRBJ1-1

CDR3 protein: CASSLRSALRNEQFF
V gene: TRBV7-3
J gene: TRBJ2-1

CDR3 protein: CASDRGSNQPQHF
V gene: TRBV19
J gene: TRBJ1-5

CDR3 protein: CASRRTANTGELFF
V gene: TRBV6-5
J gene: TRBJ2-2

CDR3 protein: CASSSLAGVEETQYF
V gene: TRBV7-7
J gene: TRBJ2-5

CDR3 protein: CASSLSGTGFYEQYF
V gene: TRBV5-6
J gene: .

CDR3 protein: CSVAGADSSYEQYF
V gene: TRBV29-1
J gene: TRBJ2-7

CDR3 protein: CASSSSGVQSRANVLTF
V gene: TRBV13
J gene: TRBJ2-6

CDR3 protein: CATSTGELFF
V gene: TRBV28
J gene: TRBJ2-2

CDR3 protein: CASSHGGTGVNNEQFF
V gene: TRBV5-4
J gene: TRBJ2-1

CDR3 protein: CSVILYPSNTEAFF
V gene: TRBV29-1
J gene: TRBJ1-1

CDR3 protein: CASSLDRLGSTGELFF
V gene: TRBV5-1
J gene: TRBJ2-2

CDR3 protein: CASSLGRGEGATDTQYF
V gene: TRBV4-2
J gene: TRBJ2-3

CDR3 protein: CSVRGDRLATSGSTDTQYF
V gene: TRBV29-1
J gene: TRBJ2-3

CDR3 protein: CASSEVRLGVETQYF
V gene: TRBV6-1
J gene: TRBJ2-5

CDR3 protein: CASSTGTFYEQYF
V gene: TRBV18
J gene: TRBJ2-7

CDR3 protein: CASSPRLDSNQPQHF
V gene: TRBV28
J gene: TRBJ1-5

CDR3 protein: CASTLSAGNTIYF
V gene: TRBV28
J gene: TRBJ1-3

CDR3 protein: CASRARTGAYEQYF
V gene: TRBV6-5
J gene: .

CDR3 protein: CASSSGNQETQYF
V gene: TRBV7-7
J gene: TRBJ2-5

CDR3 protein: CASSYLAGDPTDTQYF
V gene: TRBV5-1
J gene: TRBJ2-3